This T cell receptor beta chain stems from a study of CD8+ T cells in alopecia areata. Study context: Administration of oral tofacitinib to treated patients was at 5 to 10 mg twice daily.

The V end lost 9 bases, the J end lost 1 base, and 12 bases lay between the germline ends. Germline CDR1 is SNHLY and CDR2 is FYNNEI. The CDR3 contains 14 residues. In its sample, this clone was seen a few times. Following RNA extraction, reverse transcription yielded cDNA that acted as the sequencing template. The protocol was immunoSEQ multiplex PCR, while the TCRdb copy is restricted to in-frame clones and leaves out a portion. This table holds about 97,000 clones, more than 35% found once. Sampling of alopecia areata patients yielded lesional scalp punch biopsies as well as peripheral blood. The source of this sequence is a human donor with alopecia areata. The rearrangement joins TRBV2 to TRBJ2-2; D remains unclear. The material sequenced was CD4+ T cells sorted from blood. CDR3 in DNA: TGTGCCAGTTCCATGGGGTTGAACACCGGGGAGCTGTTTTTT. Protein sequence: CASSMGLNTGELFF.